This TCR beta chain was captured in a study of blood T cell repertoires in COVID-19. The CDR3 runs to 13 residues. CDR1 ENHRY and CDR2 SYGVKD come from the germline V gene. V lost 4 bases, J lost 6 bases, and 4 bases stayed unmatched. Method: immunoSEQ multiplex PCR; TCRdb's copy keeps in-frame clones and lacks some. The sample records 200,000 to 300,000 clones, about 83% being singletons. The TCR sequence derives from a woman aged 80 or older with COVID-19, enrolled during active disease. This chain uses TRBV10-3 with TRBJ2-7; the match to TRBD1 covers 9 bases. The sequencing input was peripheral blood. The CDR3 DNA is TGTGCCATCAGTGGGGACAGGGTCGGCGAGCAGTACTTC. Translation: CAISGDRVGEQYF.